The source of this T cell receptor beta chain is a study of blood T cells in healthy people across ages. As regards this clonotype: The antigen remains undetermined.

The authors isolated at least 7 million PBMCs per sample. Study results and limitations: Samples with more naive T cells showed higher observed beta diversity. Expanded clonotype shifts may have been confounded, as the donors had an unknown CMV status.

Germline CDR1 DFQATT, CDR2 SNEGSKA (reference sequence). The V end lost 7 bases, the J end lost 4 bases, and 21 bases lay between the germline ends. The CDR3 runs to 15 residues. For the second PCR, which ran for about 7 to 11 cycles, a sample-barcoded 5' primer and a J-beta primer mix were used. Each cDNA molecule, via a template-switch adaptor with 12 random nucleotides, was tagged. Via MiXCR, TCRdb re-called the 5' RACE reads, giving one row per CDR3 protein. The data contain about 800,000 distinct CDR3 sequences, about 45% of them singletons. This chain uses TRBV20-1 with TRBJ2-3, with D possibly being TRBD2 (6 bases). The sample was blood. This TCR came from an older man in good health. CDR3 sequence reads: CSVVLRGVNSDTQYF. The CDR3 nucleotides are TGCAGTGTAGTCCTGCGGGGTGTAAACTCAGATACGCAGTATTTT.